The 5 T cell receptor beta chains presented below share a single source sample, sequenced in a study of T cells in Graves' hyperthyroidism and ophthalmopathy. Using RNA transcripts as the source, TCR beta CDR3 regions were amplified. RT-PCR in the first round (using the HTBI primer set) targeted the TCR CDR3. TCRdb redid the calling of the multiplex PCR reads with MiXCR, one entry per CDR3 protein. This repertoire shows around 690,000 distinct CDR3 sequences, 15% to 20% found once; its top ten account for roughly a sixth. The sample taken for sequencing was blood. The receptors stem from a man in his fifties or sixties with Graves' hyperthyroidism.

This clonotype was picked up a small number of times. V is TRBV3-1 and J is TRBJ1-1; the D gene is possibly TRBD1 (6 bases). Germline V lookup: CDR1 LGHDT, CDR2 YNNKEL (reference sequence). V gave up 1 base and J gave up 9 bases, with 15 bases separating them. This CDR3 spans 14 amino acids. DNA of the CDR3: TGTGCCAGCAGCCAAGTCGGGACAAAAAGCAAAGCTTTCTTT. Translating gives CASSQVGTKSKAFF. Full variable domain (rest looked up from reference TRBV3-1 and TRBJ1-1): DTAVSQTPKYLVTQMGNDKSIKCEQNLGHDTMYWYKQDSKKFLKIMFSYNNKELIINETVPNRFSPKSPDKAHLNLHINSLELGDSAVYFCASSQVGTKSKAFFGQGTRLTVV.

This clonotype was counted many times. The chain joins TRBV27 to TRBJ1-1, with TRBD1 as a possible D gene (5 bases). The length of the CDR3 is 16 residues. CDR1 is MNHEY, CDR2 SMNVEV, per germline (reference sequence). Between the trimmed V and J ends, which lost 3 bases and 4 bases, there was a span of 18 bases. The CDR3 DNA reads TGTGCCAGCAGTTTCCTCTATTTAAACAGGTTCACTGAAGCTTTCTTT. It encodes CASSFLYLNRFTEAFF.

This clonotype was counted a few times. The J gene is TRBJ2-3, the V gene TRBV7-3; 8 bases match TRBD1. Germline values: CDR1 SGHTA, CDR2 FQGTGA. The CDR3 spans 15 residues. V lost 4 bases and J lost 3; bases outside the gene matches: 6. The chain's CDR3 is CASSSQGAHTDTQYF. The CDR3 DNA reads TGTGCCAGCAGCTCCCAGGGGGCGCATACAGATACGCAGTATTTT.

This clonotype was counted at least ten times. The chain is built from TRBV12-3 or TRBV12-4 and TRBJ2-7; the match to TRBD2 covers 11 bases. The junction had 8 bases not matched to a gene; V was cut back by 8 bases and J by 2 bases. CDR3 length equals 15 residues. This CDR3 is CASGSLAGDPYEQYF. DNA for the CDR3: TGTGCCAGCGGATCACTAGCGGGGGACCCCTACGAGCAGTACTTC.

This clonotype has just a few counts. The chain is built from TRBV10-3 and TRBJ2-6; D gene ambiguous. Per germline, CDR1 ENHRY and CDR2 SYGVKD. The CDR3 loop spans 16 amino acids. V lost 8 bases to trimming and J lost 0 bases, with 14 bases between them. The chain's CDR3 is CAIASHLSSGANVLTF. The CDR3 region has the DNA TGTGCCATCGCATCCCATCTCTCCTCTGGGGCCAACGTCCTGACTTTC.